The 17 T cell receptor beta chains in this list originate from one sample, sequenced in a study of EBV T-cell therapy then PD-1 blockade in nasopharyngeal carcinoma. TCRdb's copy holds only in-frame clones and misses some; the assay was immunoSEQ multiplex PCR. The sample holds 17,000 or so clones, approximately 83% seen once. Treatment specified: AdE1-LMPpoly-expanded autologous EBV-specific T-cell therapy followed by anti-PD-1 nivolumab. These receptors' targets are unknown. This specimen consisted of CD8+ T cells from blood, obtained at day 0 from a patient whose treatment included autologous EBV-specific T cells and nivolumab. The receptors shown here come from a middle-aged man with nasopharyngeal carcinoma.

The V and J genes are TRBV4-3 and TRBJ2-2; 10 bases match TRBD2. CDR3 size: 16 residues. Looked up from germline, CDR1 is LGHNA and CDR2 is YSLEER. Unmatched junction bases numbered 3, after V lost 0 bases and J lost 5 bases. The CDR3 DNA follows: TGCGCCAGCAGCCAAGATCTAGCGGGGGAAACCGGGGAGCTGTTTTTT. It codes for CASSQDLAGETGELFF.

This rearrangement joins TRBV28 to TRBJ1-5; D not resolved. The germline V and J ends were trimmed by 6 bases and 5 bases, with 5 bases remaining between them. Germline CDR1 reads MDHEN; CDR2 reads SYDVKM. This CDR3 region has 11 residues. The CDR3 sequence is CASSSYQPQHF. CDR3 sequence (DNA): TGTGCCAGCAGCAGTTATCAGCCCCAGCATTTT.

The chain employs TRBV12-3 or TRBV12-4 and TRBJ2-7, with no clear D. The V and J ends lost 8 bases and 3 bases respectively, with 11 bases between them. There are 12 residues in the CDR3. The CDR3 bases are TGTGCCAGCCGACTCCTCGACTACGAGCAGTACTTC. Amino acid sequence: CASRLLDYEQYF.

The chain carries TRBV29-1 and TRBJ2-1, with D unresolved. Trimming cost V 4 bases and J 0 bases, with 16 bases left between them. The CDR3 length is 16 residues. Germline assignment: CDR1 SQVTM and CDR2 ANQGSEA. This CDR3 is CSVVIWRSRSYNEQFF. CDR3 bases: TGCAGCGTTGTAATTTGGCGGTCCCGCTCCTACAATGAGCAGTTCTTC.

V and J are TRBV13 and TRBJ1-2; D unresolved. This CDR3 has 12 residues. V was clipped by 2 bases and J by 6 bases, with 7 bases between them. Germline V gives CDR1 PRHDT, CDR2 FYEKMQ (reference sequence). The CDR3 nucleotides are TGTGCCAGCAGCTTATCCGGTAATGGCTACACCTTC. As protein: CASSLSGNGYTF. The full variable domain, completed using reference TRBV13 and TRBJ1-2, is AAGVIQSPRHLIKEKRETATLKCYPIPRHDTVYWYQQGPGQDPQFLISFYEKMQSDKGSIPDRFSAQQFSDYHSELNMSSLELGDSALYFCASSLSGNGYTFGSGTRLTVV.

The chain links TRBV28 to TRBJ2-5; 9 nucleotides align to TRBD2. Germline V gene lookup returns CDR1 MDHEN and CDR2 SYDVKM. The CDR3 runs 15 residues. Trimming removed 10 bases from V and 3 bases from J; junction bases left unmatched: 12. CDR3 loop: CATQNPRTSEETQYF. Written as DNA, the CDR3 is TGTGCCACCCAGAACCCCCGGACTAGCGAAGAGACCCAGTACTTC.

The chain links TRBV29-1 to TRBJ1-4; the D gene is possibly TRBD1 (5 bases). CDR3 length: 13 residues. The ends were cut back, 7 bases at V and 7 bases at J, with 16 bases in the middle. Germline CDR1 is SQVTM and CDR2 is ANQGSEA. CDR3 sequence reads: CSATTEPPEKLFF. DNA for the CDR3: TGCAGCGCCACGACAGAGCCACCTGAAAAACTGTTTTTT.

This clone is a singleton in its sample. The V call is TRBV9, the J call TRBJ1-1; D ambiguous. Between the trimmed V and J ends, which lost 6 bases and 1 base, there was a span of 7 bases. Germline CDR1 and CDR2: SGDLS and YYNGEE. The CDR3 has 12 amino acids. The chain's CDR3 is CASKAENTEAFF. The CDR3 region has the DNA TGTGCCAGCAAGGCGGAGAACACTGAAGCTTTCTTT.

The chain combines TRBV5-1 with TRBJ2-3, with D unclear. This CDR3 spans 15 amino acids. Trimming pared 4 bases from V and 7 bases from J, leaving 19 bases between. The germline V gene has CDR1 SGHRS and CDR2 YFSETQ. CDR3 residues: CASSLVYGKGNTQYF. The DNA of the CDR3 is TGCGCCAGCAGCCTCGTGTACGGAAAAGGGAATACGCAGTATTTT. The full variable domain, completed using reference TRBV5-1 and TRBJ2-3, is KAGVTQTPRYLIKTRGQQVTLSCSPISGHRSVSWYQQTPGQGLQFLFEYFSETQRNKGNFPGRFSGRQFSNSRSEMNVSTLELGDSALYLCASSLVYGKGNTQYFGPGTRLTVL.

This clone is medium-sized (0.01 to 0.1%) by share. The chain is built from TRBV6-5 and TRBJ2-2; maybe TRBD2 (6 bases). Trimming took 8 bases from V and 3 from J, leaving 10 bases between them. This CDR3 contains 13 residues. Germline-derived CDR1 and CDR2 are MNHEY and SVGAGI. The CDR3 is CASGTGDTGELFF. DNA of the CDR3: TGTGCCAGCGGGACGGGGGACACCGGGGAGCTGTTTTTT.

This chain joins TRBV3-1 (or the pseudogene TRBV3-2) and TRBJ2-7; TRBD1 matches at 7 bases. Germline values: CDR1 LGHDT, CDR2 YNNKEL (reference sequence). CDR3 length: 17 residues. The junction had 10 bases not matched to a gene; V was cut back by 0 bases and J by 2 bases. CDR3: CASSQDGYRGRTYEQYF. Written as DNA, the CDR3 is TGTGCCAGCAGCCAAGATGGTTACAGGGGCCGAACCTACGAGCAGTACTTC.

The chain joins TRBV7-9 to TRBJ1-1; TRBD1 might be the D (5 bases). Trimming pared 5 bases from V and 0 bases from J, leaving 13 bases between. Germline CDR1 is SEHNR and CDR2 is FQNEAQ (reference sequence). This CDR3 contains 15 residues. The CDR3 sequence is CASSNLTGVNTEAFF. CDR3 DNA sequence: TGTGCCAGCAGCAACCTCACGGGGGTGAACACTGAAGCTTTCTTT.

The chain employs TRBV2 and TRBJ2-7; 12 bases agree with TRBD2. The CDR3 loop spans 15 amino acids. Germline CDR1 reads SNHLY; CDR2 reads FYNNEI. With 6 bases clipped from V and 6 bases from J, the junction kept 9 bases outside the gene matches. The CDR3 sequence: CASSRLAGDQLEQYF. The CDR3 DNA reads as TGTGCCAGCAGCCGACTAGCGGGGGACCAACTCGAGCAGTACTTC.

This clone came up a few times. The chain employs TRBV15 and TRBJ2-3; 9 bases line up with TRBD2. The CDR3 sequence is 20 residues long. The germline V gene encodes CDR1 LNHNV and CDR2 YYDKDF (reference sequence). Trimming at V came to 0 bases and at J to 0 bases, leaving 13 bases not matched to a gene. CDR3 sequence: CATSRDPVIAGVPSTDTQYF. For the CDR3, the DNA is TGTGCCACCAGCAGAGATCCGGTGATAGCGGGGGTTCCTAGCACAGATACGCAGTATTTT. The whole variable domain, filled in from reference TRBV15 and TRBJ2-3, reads DAMVIQNPRYQVTQFGKPVTLSCSQTLNHNVMYWYQQKSSQAPKLLFHYYDKDFNNEADTPDNFQSRRPNTSFCFLDIRSPGLGDTAMYLCATSRDPVIAGVPSTDTQYFGPGTRLTVL.

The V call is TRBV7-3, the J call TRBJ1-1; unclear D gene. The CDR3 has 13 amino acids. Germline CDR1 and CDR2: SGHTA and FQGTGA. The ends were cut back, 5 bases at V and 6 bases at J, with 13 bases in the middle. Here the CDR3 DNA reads TGTGCCAGCAGCCCCACCATCCGAGCTGAAGCTTTCTTT. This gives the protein CASSPTIRAEAFF.

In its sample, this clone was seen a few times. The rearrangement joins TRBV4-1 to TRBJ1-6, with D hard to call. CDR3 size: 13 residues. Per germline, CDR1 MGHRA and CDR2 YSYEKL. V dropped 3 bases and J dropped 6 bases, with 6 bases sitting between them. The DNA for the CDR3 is TGCGCCAGCAGCCAGACTTCTAATTCACCCCTCCACTTT. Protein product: CASSQTSNSPLHF.

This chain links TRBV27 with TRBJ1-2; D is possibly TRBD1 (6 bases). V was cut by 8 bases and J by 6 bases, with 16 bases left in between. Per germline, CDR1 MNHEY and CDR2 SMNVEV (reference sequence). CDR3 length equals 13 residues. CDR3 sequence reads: CASATGQSDGYTF. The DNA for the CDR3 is TGTGCCAGCGCCACCGGACAGTCTGATGGCTACACCTTC.